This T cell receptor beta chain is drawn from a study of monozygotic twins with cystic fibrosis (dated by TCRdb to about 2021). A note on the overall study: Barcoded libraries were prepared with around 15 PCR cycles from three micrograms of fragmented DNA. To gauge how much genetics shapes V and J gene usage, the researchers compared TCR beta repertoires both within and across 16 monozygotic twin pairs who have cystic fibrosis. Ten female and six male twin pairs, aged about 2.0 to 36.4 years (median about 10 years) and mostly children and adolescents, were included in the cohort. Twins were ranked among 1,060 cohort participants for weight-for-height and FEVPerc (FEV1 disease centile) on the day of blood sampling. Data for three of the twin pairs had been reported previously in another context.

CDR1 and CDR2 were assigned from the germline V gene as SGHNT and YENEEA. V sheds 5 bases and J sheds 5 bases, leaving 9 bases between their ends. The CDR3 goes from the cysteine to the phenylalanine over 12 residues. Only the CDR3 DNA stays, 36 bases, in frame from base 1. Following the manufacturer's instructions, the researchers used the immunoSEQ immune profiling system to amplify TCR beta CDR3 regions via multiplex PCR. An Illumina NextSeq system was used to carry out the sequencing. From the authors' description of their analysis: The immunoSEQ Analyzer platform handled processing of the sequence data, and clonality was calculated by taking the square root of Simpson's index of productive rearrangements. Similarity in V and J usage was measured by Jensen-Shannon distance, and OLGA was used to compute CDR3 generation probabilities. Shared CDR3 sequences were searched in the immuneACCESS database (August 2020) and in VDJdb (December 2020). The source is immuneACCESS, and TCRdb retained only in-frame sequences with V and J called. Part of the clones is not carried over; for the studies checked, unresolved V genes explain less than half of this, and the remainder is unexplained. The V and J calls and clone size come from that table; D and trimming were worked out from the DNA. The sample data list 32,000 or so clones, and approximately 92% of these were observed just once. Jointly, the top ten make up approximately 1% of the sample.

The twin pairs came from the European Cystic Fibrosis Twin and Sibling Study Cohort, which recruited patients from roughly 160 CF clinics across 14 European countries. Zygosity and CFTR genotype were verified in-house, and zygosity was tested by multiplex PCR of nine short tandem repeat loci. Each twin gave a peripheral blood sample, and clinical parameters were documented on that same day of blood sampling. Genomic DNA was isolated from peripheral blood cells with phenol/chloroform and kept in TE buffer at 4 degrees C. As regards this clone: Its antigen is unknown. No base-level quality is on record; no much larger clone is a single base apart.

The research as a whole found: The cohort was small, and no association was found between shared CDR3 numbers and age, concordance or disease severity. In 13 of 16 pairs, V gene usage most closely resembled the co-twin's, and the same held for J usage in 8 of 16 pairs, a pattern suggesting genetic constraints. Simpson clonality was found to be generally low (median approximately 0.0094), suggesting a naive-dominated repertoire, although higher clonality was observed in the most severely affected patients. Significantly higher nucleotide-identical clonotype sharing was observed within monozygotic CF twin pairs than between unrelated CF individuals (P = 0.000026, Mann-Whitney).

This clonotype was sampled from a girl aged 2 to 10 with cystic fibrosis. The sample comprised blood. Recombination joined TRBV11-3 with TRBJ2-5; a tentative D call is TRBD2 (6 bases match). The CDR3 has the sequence CASSLSGETQYF. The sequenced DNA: TGTGCCAGCAGCCTGAGCGGGGAGACCCAGTACTTC.